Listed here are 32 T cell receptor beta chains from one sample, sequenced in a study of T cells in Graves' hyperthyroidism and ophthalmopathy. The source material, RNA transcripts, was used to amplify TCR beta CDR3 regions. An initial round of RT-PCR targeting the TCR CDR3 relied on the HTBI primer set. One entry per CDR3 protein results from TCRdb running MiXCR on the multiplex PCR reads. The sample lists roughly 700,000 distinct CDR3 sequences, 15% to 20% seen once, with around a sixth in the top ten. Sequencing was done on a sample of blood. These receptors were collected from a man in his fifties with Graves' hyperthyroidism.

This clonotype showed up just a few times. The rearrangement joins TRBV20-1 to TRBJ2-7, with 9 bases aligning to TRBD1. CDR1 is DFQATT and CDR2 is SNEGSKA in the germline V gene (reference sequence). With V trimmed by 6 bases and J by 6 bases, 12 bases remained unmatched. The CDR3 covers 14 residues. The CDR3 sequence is CSAEKGTGIGEQYF. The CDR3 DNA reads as TGCAGTGCGGAGAAAGGGACAGGGATAGGCGAGCAGTACTTC.

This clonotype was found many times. CDR3 sequence: CASMGGMNTEAFF. The CDR3, as DNA: TGTGCCAGCATGGGGGGAATGAACACTGAAGCTTTCTTT. The rearrangement links TRBV2 to TRBJ1-1; D may be TRBD1 (5 bases). This CDR3 region has 13 residues. Germline V gene sequence: CDR1 SNHLY, CDR2 FYNNEI. V was trimmed by 7 bases and J by 0 bases, leaving 9 bases between them.

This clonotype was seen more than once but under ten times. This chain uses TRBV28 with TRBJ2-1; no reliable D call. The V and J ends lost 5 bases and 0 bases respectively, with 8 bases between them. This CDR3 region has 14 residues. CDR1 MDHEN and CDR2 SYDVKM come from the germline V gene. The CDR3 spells CASSEESSYNEQFF. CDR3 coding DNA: TGTGCCAGCAGTGAAGAAAGCTCCTACAATGAGCAGTTCTTC.

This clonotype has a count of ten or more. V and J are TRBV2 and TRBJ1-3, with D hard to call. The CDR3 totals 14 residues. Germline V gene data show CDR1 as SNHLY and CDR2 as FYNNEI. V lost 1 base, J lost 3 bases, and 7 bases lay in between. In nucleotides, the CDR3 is TGTGCCAGCAGTGAAGTAGACCTTGGAAACACCATATATTTT. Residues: CASSEVDLGNTIYF.

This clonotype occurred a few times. CDR3: CATSVRTGAKRDTQYF. The CDR3 nucleotides are TGTGCCACCAGCGTTCGGACAGGCGCGAAGAGGGATACGCAGTATTTT. The chain uses TRBV15 and TRBJ2-3, with 7 bases identical to TRBD1. From germline, CDR1 is LNHNV and CDR2 YYDKDF (reference sequence). The CDR3 is 16 amino acids. The J segment lost 6 bases and the V segment lost 5 bases, leaving 14 bases of the junction unmatched.

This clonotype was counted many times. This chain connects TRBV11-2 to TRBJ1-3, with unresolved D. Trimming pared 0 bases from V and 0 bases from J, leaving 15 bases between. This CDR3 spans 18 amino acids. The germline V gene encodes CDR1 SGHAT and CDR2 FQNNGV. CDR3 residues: CASSLERSGPRSGNTIYF. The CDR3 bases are TGTGCCAGCAGCTTAGAACGCTCCGGGCCGCGCTCTGGAAACACCATATATTTT.

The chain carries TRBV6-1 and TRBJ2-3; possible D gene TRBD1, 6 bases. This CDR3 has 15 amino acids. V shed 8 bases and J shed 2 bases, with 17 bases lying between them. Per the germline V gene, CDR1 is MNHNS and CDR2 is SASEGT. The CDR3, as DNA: TGTGCCAGCGCAATCAGAGGGGGATCCACAGATACGCAGTATTTT. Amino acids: CASAIRGGSTDTQYF.

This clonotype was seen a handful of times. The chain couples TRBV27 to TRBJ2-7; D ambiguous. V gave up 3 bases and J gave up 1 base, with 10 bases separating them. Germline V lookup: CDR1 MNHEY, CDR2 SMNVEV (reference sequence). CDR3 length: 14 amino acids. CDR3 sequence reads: CASSFTWESYEQYF. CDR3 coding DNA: TGTGCCAGCAGTTTTACGTGGGAATCCTACGAGCAGTACTTC.

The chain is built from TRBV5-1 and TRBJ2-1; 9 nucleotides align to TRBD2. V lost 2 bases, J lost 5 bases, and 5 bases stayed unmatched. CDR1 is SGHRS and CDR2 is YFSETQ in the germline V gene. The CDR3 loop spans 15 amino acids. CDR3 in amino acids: CASSFLAGPHNEQFF. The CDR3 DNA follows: TGCGCCAGCAGCTTTCTAGCGGGACCCCACAATGAGCAGTTCTTC.

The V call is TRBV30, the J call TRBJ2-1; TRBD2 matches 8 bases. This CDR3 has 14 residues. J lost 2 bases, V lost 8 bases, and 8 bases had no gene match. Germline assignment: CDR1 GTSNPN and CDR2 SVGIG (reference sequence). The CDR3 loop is CALRGSGTYNEQFF. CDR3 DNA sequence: TGTGCCCTGCGGGGTAGCGGGACCTACAATGAGCAGTTCTTC.

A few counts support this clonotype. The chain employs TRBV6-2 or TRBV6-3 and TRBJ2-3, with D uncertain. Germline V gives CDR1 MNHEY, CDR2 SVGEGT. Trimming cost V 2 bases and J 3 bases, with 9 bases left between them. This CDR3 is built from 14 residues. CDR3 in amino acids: CASSYGLGTDTQYF. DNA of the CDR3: TGTGCCAGCAGTTACGGGTTGGGTACAGATACGCAGTATTTT.

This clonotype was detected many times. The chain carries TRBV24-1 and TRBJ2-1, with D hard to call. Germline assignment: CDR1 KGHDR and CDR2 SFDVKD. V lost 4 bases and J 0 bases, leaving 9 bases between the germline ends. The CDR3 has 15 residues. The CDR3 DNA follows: TGTGCCACCAGTGACTCTTTTAGCTCCTACAATGAGCAGTTCTTC. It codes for CATSDSFSSYNEQFF.

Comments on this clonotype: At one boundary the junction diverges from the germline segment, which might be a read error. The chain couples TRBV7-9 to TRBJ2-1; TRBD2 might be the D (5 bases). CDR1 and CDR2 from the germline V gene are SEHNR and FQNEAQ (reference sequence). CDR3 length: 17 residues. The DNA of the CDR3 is TGTACCAGCAGCTTAGCCCCGGCTAGCTCCTACTACAATGAGCAGTTCTTC. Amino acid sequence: CTSSLAPASSYYNEQFF.

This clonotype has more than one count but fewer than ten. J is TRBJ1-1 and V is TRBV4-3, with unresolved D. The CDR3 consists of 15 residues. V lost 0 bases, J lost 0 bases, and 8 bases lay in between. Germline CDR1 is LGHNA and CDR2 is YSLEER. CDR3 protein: CASSQDPVLNTEAFF. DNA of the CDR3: TGCGCCAGCAGCCAAGACCCGGTATTGAACACTGAAGCTTTCTTT.

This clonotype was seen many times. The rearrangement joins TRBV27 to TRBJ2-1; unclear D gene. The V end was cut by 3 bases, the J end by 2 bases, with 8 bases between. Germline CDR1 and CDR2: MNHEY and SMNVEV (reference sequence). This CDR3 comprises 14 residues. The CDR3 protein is CASSLGLTYNEQFF. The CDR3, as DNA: TGTGCCAGCAGTTTGGGATTAACCTACAATGAGCAGTTCTTC.

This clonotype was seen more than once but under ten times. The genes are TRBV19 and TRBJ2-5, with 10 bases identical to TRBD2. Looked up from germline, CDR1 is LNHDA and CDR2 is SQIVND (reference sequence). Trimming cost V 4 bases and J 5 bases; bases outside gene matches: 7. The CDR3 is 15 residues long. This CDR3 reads CASSTVSSGSETQYF. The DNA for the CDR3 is TGTGCCAGTAGTACAGTATCTAGCGGGAGTGAGACCCAGTACTTC. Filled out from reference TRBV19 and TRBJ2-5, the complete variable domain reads DGGITQSPKYLFRKEGQNVTLSCEQNLNHDAMYWYRQDPGQGLRLIYYSQIVNDFQKGDIAEGYSVSREKKESFPLTVTSAQKNPTAFYLCASSTVSSGSETQYFGPGTRLLVL.

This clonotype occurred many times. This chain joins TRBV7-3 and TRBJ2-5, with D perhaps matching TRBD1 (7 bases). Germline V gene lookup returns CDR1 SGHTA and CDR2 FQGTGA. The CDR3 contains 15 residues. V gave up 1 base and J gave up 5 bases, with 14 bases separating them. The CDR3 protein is CASSLSSAGGETQYF. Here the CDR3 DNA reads TGTGCCAGCAGCTTAAGCTCCGCAGGGGGGGAGACCCAGTACTTC. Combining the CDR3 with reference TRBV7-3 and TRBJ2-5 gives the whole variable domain GAGVSQTPSNKVTEKGKYVELRCDPISGHTALYWYRQSLGQGPEFLIYFQGTGAADDSGLPNDRFFAVRPEGSVSTLKIQRTERGDSAVYLCASSLSSAGGETQYFGPGTRLLVL.

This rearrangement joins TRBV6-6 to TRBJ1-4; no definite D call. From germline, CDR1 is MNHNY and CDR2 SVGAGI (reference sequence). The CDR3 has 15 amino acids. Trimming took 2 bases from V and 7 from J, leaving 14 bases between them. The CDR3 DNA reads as TGTGCCAGCAGTTACAATTTGGGCGAGAGTGAAAAACTGTTTTTT. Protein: CASSYNLGESEKLFF.

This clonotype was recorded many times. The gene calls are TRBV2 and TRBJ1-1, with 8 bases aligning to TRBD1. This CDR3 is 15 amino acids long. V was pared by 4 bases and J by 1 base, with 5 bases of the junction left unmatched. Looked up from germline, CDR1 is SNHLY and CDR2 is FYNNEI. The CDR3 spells CASSGGQGWNTEAFF. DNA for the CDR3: TGTGCCAGCAGTGGAGGACAGGGTTGGAACACTGAAGCTTTCTTT.

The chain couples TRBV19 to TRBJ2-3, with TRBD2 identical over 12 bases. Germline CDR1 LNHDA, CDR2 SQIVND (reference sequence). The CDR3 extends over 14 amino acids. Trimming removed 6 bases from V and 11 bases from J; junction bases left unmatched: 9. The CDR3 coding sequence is TGTGCCAGTAGGAGCGGACTAGCGGGATCTGGGCAGTATTTT. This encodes CASRSGLAGSGQYF.

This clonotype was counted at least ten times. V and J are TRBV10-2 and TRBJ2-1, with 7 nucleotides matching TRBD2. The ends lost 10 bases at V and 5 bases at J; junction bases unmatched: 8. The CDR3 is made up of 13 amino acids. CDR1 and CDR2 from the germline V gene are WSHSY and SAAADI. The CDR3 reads CATLSGFDNEQFF. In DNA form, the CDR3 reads TGCGCCACGCTTAGCGGGTTTGACAATGAGCAGTTCTTC.

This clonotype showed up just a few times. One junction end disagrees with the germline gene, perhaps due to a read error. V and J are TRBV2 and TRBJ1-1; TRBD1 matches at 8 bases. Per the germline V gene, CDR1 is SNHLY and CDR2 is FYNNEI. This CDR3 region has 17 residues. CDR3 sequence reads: CASSERQGASRNTGAFF. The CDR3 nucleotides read TGTGCCAGCAGTGAAAGGCAGGGGGCTTCACGGAACACTGGAGCTTTCTTT.

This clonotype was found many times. As DNA, the CDR3 is TGCAGTGCTAGAGTCGGGACAACATACGAGCAGTACTTC. Protein product: CSARVGTTYEQYF. This chain connects TRBV20-1 to TRBJ2-7, with D perhaps matching TRBD1 (6 bases). The V end lost 1 base, the J end lost 4 bases, and 11 bases lay between the germline ends. CDR3 length: 13 amino acids. CDR1 and CDR2 (germline): DFQATT, SNEGSKA (reference sequence).

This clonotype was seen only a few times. The CDR3 loop reads CASSVLEDSPLHF. CDR3 DNA sequence: TGTGCCAGCAGCGTATTAGAGGATTCACCCCTCCACTTT. The chain employs TRBV9 and TRBJ1-6; D remains unclear. The V end lost 1 base, the J end lost 8 bases, and 7 bases lay between the germline ends. Germline CDR1 SGDLS, CDR2 YYNGEE. The CDR3 is 13 amino acids.

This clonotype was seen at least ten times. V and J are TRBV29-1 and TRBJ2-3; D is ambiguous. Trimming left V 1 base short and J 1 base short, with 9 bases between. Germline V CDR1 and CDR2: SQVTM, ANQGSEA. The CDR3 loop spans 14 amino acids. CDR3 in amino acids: CSVEATSGTDTQYF. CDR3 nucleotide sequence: TGCAGCGTTGAAGCCACCTCTGGCACAGATACGCAGTATTTT.

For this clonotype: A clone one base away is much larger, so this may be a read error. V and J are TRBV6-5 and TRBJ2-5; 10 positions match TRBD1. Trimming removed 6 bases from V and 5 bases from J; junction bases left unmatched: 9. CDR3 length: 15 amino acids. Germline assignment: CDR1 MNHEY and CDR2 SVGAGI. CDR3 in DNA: TGTGCCAGCAGCACTCGGGACAGGGGCTGGGAGACCCAGTACTTC. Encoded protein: CASSTRDRGWETQYF.

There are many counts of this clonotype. The CDR3 is CASSLARNQETQYF. CDR3 DNA: TGTGCCAGCAGCTTGGCCAGGAACCAAGAGACCCAGTACTTC. The V and J genes are TRBV7-2 and TRBJ2-5; D is unresolved. This CDR3 region has 14 residues. The V gene lost 3 bases and the J gene lost 0 bases, with 8 bases spanning the gap. Germline CDR1 reads SGHTA; CDR2 reads FQGNSA.

CDR3 loop: CASSSDRGSYEQFF. CDR3 coding DNA: TGTGCCAGTAGTTCCGACAGGGGGTCCTATGAGCAGTTCTTC. The rearrangement uses TRBV19 and TRBJ2-1; 9 bases agree with TRBD1. CDR3 size: 14 residues. The germline gives CDR1 LNHDA, CDR2 SQIVND (reference sequence). V lost 5 bases to trimming and J lost 8 bases; unmatched junction nucleotides: 7.

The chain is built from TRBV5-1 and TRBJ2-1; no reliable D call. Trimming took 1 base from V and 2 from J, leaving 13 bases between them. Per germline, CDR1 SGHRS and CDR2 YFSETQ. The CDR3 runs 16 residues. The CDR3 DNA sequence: TGCGCCAGCAGCTTGCTGGCCAGCGAAGCCTACAATGAGCAGTTCTTC. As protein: CASSLLASEAYNEQFF. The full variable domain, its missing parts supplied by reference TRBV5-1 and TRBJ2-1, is KAGVTQTPRYLIKTRGQQVTLSCSPISGHRSVSWYQQTPGQGLQFLFEYFSETQRNKGNFPGRFSGRQFSNSRSEMNVSTLELGDSALYLCASSLLASEAYNEQFFGPGTRLTVL.

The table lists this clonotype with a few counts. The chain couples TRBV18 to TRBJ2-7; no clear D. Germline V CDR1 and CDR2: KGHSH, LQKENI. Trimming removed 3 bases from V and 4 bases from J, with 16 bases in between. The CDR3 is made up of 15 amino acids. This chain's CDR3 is CASSPPADGKYEQYF. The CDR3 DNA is TGTGCCAGCTCACCCCCGGCGGACGGAAAGTACGAGCAGTACTTC. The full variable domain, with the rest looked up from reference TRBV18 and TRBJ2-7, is NAGVMQNPRHLVRRRGQEARLRCSPMKGHSHVYWYRQLPEEGLKFMVYLQKENIIDESGMPKERFSAEFPKEGPSILRIQQVVRGDSAAYFCASSPPADGKYEQYFGPGTRLTVT.

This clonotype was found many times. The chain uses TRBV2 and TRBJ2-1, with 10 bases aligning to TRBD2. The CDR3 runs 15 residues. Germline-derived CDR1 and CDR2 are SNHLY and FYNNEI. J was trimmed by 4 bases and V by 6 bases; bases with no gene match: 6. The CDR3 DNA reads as TGTGCCAGCAGAATACTAGCGGGAATTTACAATGAGCAGTTCTTC. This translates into CASRILAGIYNEQFF.

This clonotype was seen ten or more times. In DNA, the CDR3 is TGTGCCAGTAGTATTGGTCAGGAGGCAGCATGGCAGTTCTTC. Residues: CASSIGQEAAWQFF. The chain uses TRBV19 and TRBJ2-1; D perhaps matches TRBD2 (5 bases). The ends were cut back, 3 bases at V and 12 bases at J, with 18 bases in the middle. From germline, CDR1 is LNHDA and CDR2 SQIVND (reference sequence). The CDR3 has 14 amino acids.